The clone carrying this TCR beta chain was seen once. Other DNA sequences within the sample encode an identical CDR3. The data derive from a study of blood T cell repertoires in COVID-19. Study summary: The United States, Italy and Spain supplied acute and convalescent COVID-19 samples. Sources were T cells, B-cell-depleted T cells, or PBMCs; the material itself was cDNA or gDNA.

TCRdb's copy holds only in-frame clones and misses some; the assay was immunoSEQ multiplex PCR. The table has around 300,000 clones, around nine tenths seen once. Individuals aged roughly 18 to 95 years were recruited from about two dozen US areas. Participant reports of clinical history set cohort assignment. Trimming took 6 bases from V and 6 from J, leaving 12 bases between them. This CDR3 region has 12 residues. Per germline, CDR1 MDHEN and CDR2 SYDVKM. This rearrangement joins TRBV28 to TRBJ2-7; tentative D call: TRBD1 (6 bases). The sample was PBMCs or T cells enriched from blood (not recorded which). The TCR sequence derives from a woman in her 40s who had recovered from COVID-19. CDR3 residues: CASRLQGSEQYF. The CDR3 nucleotides are TGTGCCAGCAGGCTACAGGGATCCGAGCAGTACTTC.